This TCR beta chain was recovered during a study of blood T cell repertoires in COVID-19. V lost 5 bases to trimming and J lost 2 bases, with 12 bases between them. There are 14 residues in the CDR3. CDR1 and CDR2 from the germline V gene are MNHEY and SVGEGT. Assay: immunoSEQ multiplex PCR; the TCRdb copy retains only in-frame clones and omits some. This repertoire shows more than 400,000 clones, approximately 83% found once; its top ten account for roughly 3.2%. The TCR originated in a human donor in a cohort sampled during active COVID-19. V and J are TRBV6-2 or TRBV6-3 and TRBJ2-5, with a possible D match to TRBD2 (6 bases). Sequences were obtained from peripheral blood. As DNA, the CDR3 is TGTGCCAGCAGTCAAACTAGCAGTCAAGAGACCCAGTACTTC. Encoded protein: CASSQTSSQETQYF.